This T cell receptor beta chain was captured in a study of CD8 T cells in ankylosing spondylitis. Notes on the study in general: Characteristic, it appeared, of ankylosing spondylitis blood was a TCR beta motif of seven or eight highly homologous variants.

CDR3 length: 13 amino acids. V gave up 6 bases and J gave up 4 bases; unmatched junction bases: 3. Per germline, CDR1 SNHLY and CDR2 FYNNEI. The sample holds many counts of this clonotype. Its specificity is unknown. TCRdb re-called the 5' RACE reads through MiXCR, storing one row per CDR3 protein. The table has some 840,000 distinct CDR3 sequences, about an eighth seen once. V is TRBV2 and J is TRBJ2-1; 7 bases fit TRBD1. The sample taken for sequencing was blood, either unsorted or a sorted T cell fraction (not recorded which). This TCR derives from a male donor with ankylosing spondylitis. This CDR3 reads CASRRDSYNEQFF. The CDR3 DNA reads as TGTGCCAGCAGACGGGACAGTTACAATGAGCAGTTCTTC.